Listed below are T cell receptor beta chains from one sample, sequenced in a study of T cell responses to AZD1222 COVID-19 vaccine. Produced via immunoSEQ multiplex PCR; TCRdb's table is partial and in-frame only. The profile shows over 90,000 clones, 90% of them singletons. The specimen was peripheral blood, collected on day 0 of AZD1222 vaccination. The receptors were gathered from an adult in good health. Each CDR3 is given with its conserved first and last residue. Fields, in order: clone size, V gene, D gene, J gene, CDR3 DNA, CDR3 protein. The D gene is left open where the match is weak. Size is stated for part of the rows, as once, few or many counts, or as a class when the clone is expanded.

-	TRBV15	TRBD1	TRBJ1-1	TGTGCCACCAGCGCAGCCGGGACAGGGAACACTGAAGCTTTCTTT	CATSAAGTGNTEAFF
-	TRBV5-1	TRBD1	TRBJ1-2	TGCGCCAGCAGCTTGGAGGGGGCGGACTATGGCTACACCTTC	CASSLEGADYGYTF
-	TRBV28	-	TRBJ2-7	TGTGCCAGCAGTTTAGGGGGGCGCGAGCAGTACTTC	CASSLGGREQYF
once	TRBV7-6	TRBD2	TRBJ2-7	TGTGCCAGCAGCTTAGCAGGGACTAGCAACTACGAGCAGTACTTC	CASSLAGTSNYEQYF
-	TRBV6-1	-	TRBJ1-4	TGTGCCAGCAGTGATAGGGGTACTACGACTAATGAAAAACTGTTTTTT	CASSDRGTTTNEKLFF
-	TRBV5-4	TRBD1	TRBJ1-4	TGTGCCAGCAGCTTTCACAGGGGGCACTCAACTAATGAAAAACTGTTTTTT	CASSFHRGHSTNEKLFF
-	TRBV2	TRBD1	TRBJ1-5	TGTGCCAGCAGGCGGGACAGGGAGGCCAATCAGCCCCAGCATTTT	CASRRDREANQPQHF
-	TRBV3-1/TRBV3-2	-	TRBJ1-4	TGTGCCAGCAGCCAATTAGGACATCGCAAAAAACTGTTTTTT	CASSQLGHRKKLFF
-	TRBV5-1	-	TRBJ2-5	TGCGCCAGCAGCTTGACATTTACGGCCCCCCAAGAGACCCAGTACTTC	CASSLTFTAPQETQYF
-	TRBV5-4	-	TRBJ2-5	TGTGCCAGCAGCGCACCGGGACTCATGGGGACCCAGTACTTC	CASSAPGLMGTQYF
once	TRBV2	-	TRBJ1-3	TGTGCCAGCAGTGACCATTTCCTCGGACAGGGAAACACCATATATTTT	CASSDHFLGQGNTIYF
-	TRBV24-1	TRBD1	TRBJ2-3	TGTGCCACCAGTGAACCTGGACAGGGGCCGAGAGATACGCAGTATTTT	CATSEPGQGPRDTQYF
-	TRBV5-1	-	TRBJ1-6	TGCGCCAGCAGCTTGTCAGGGGACAATTCACCCCTCCACTTT	CASSLSGDNSPLHF
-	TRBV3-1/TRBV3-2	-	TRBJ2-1	TGTGCCAGCAGCCAAGATCGTCCTTTGGCGGGGCTCAACAATGAGCAGTTCTTC	CASSQDRPLAGLNNEQFF
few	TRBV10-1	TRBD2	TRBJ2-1	TGCGCCAGCAGTCAAAATCCGGGACTAGCGGCACCGACGGGGCAGTTCTTC	CASSQNPGLAAPTGQFF
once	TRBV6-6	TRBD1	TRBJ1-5	TGTGCCAGCCGAAAACCCGAGGGGGCGGGTAAACAGCCCCAGCATTTT	CASRKPEGAGKQPQHF
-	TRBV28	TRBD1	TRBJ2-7	TGTGCCAGCATCGGACAGGGTTACGAGCAGTACTTC	CASIGQGYEQYF
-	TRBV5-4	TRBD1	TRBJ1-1	TGTGCCAGCAGCTTGGACGCAGGGGGGAGCACTGAAGCTTTCTTT	CASSLDAGGSTEAFF
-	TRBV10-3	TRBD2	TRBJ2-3	TGTGCCATCAGTGAGTCGATCGCTAGCGGGGCCCTCACAGATACGCAGTATTTT	CAISESIASGALTDTQYF
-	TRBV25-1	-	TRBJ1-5	TGTGCCAGCAGTGAGACAGGTAATCAGCCCCAGCATTTT	CASSETGNQPQHF
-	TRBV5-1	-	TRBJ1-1	TGCGCCAGCGGCCTGGGACACGTATACACTGAAGCTTTCTTT	CASGLGHVYTEAFF
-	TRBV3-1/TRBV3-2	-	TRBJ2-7	TGTGCCAGCAGCTTGGGTTACGAGCAGTACTTC	CASSLGYEQYF
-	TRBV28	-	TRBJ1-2	TGTGCCAGCAGTCCAAGGACGGGCAAACCCACCTTC	CASSPRTGKPTF
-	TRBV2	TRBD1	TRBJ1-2	TGTGCCAGCACTAGGACAGGGGGTTTTTTGGGCTATGGCTACACCTTC	CASTRTGGFLGYGYTF
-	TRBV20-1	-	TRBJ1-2	TGCAGTTCTATGAACTATGGCTACACCTTC	CSSMNYGYTF
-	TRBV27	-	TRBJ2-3	TGTGCCAGCAGGCGAGCCCAATACACAGATACGCAGTATTTT	CASRRAQYTDTQYF
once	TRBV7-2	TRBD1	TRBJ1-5	TGTGCCAGCAGCTTAGGACAGGGAGTAGGTCAGCCCCAGCATTTT	CASSLGQGVGQPQHF
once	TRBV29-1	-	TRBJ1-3	TGCAGCGTTGAAGGAGGACCTGGAAACACCATATATTTT	CSVEGGPGNTIYF
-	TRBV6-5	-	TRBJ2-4	TGTGCCAGCAGTTACTCGGGCGTTCTAGCCAAAAACATTCAGTACTTC	CASSYSGVLAKNIQYF
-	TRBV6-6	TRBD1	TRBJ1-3	TGTGCCAGCAGTTACATGGGGACAGGAAAAAACACCATATATTTT	CASSYMGTGKNTIYF
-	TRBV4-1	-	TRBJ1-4	TGCGCCAGCAGCCAAAGAGATGAAAAACTGTTTTTT	CASSQRDEKLFF
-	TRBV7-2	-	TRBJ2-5	TGTGCCAGCAGCTTAGCGGGGGGGCCGAGACAGTACTTC	CASSLAGGPRQYF
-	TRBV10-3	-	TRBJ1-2	TGTGCCATCAGTGAAGGGTTCGGCGGGGATGGCTACACCTTC	CAISEGFGGDGYTF